A selection of T cell receptor beta chains follows, all from one sample in a study of blood T cells in healthy people across ages. TCRdb reprocessed the 5' RACE reads via MiXCR and lists one record per CDR3 protein. The sample holds around 800,000 distinct CDR3 sequences; more than 40% are singletons and the top ten take about a fifth. Material: blood. Receptors originate from a man between 60 and 75 years old in good health. Each CDR3 is given with its conserved first and last residue. Each record gives: J gene, V gene, clone size, D gene, CDR3 DNA, CDR3 protein. D genes are given only for firm matches. Not every row has a clone size; where given, it reads once, few, many or a size class.

TRBJ2-7 | TRBV20-1 | - | - | TGCAGTGCCGAGGGCAGATCCTACGAGCAGTACTTC | CSAEGRSYEQYF
TRBJ2-7 | TRBV12-3/TRBV12-4 | many | - | TGTGCCAGCAGTTTCATAGTGGGGTATGTTGGCGAGCAGTACTTC | CASSFIVGYVGEQYF
TRBJ1-2 | TRBV6-1 | few | - | TGTGCCAGCAGTGAGATACAGGCGCACTATGGCTACACCTTC | CASSEIQAHYGYTF
TRBJ1-2 | TRBV2 | - | - | TGTGCCAGCAGTGGGGAGTCTGTGAGCTACACCTTC | CASSGESVSYTF
TRBJ2-2 | TRBV2 | - | TRBD2 | TGTGCCAGCAGGTCTGAAGGACTAGCGAACGGGGAGCTGTTTTTT | CASRSEGLANGELFF
TRBJ1-1 | TRBV12-3/TRBV12-4 | - | - | TGTGCCAGCAGTTTTCACGGAGGCACTGAAGCTTTCTTT | CASSFHGGTEAFF
TRBJ1-2 | TRBV25-1 | few | - | TGTGCCAGCAGAGGGGAGTTTAACTATGGCTACACCTTC | CASRGEFNYGYTF
TRBJ2-1 | TRBV2 | - | - | TGTGTCAGCAGGGAAACAGGGAGCTCCTACAATGAGCAGTTCTTC | CVSRETGSSYNEQFF
TRBJ2-3 | TRBV5-1 | - | TRBD1 | TGCGCCAGCAGCGCCCCAGGGGGCTCTTTGACAGATACGCAGTATTTT | CASSAPGGSLTDTQYF
TRBJ2-2 | TRBV7-3 | - | - | TGTGCCAGCAGCAGCAGTCCCACCGGGGAGCTGTTTTTT | CASSSSPTGELFF
TRBJ2-5 | TRBV4-3 | - | - | TGCGCCAGCAGCCGAGGGGGTAATGGGATACAGTACTTC | CASSRGGNGIQYF
TRBJ2-7 | TRBV4-1 | - | - | TGCGCCAGCAGCCAAGCCAGCGGGTACTACGAGCAGTACTTC | CASSQASGYYEQYF
TRBJ1-1 | TRBV2 | few | - | TGTGCCAGCTTCCGGGGGTGGCGATTGAACACTGAAGCTTTCTTT | CASFRGWRLNTEAFF
TRBJ1-4 | TRBV20-1 | - | - | TGCAGTGCTAGAGACCCGAATGAAAAACTGTTTTTT | CSARDPNEKLFF
TRBJ2-7 | TRBV20-1 | few | TRBD1 | TGCAGTGCTAGGAGGGGGCCCTACGAGCAGTACTTC | CSARRGPYEQYF
TRBJ2-2 | TRBV12-3/TRBV12-4 | once | TRBD1 | TGTGCCGGCAGTGGACAGGGGAACACCGGGGAGCTGTTTTTT | CAGSGQGNTGELFF
TRBJ2-7 | TRBV12-3/TRBV12-4 | - | TRBD2 | TGTGCCAGCAGACGACTAGCGGGGGCCTACAATGAGCAGTACTTC | CASRRLAGAYNEQYF
TRBJ2-4 | TRBV12-3/TRBV12-4 | - | - | TGTGCCAGCAGTTTCCTGGAGGTGGGCAAAAACATTCAGTACTTC | CASSFLEVGKNIQYF
TRBJ2-1 | TRBV3-1 | - | TRBD2 | TGTGCCAGCAGCAAGGGGGGGACTAGCACGGAGGAGCAGTTCTTC | CASSKGGTSTEEQFF
TRBJ1-2 | TRBV7-2 | - | TRBD1 | TGTGCCAGCAGCTTGACACACGAGACGGGACAGCCAAGAGGTGGCTACACCTTC | CASSLTHETGQPRGGYTF
TRBJ2-1 | TRBV20-1 | - | TRBD2 | TGCAGTGCACAAAAGGGCCAGCGGGGCCCCGAAAGCTACAATGAGCAGTTCTTC | CSAQKGQRGPESYNEQFF
TRBJ2-5 | TRBV5-1 | - | TRBD2 | TGCGCCAGCAGGGAATATAGCGGGGGACAAGAGACCCAGTACTTC | CASREYSGGQETQYF
TRBJ2-1 | TRBV9 | - | - | TGTGCCAGCAGCGTAGCTATGGAATTTGAGCAGTTCTTC | CASSVAMEFEQFF
TRBJ2-7 | TRBV27 | - | - | TGTGCCAGCCTATCGTCTCGGGGGTCTTCCTACGAGCAGTACTTC | CASLSSRGSSYEQYF
TRBJ1-2 | TRBV12-3/TRBV12-4 | few | - | TGTGCCAGCACTTCCCACGGCAGGCAGGACTTTAACTATGGCTACACCTTC | CASTSHGRQDFNYGYTF
TRBJ2-3 | TRBV20-1 | - | - | TGCAGTGCTAGAGGCGCAGGGCGCACAGATACGCAGTATTTT | CSARGAGRTDTQYF
TRBJ1-5 | TRBV27 | - | - | TGTGCCAGCAGTCCCGACGGACTCAATCAGCCCCAGCATTTT | CASSPDGLNQPQHF
TRBJ2-1 | TRBV6-2/TRBV6-3 | - | TRBD2 | TGTGCCAGCAGTTACTCGCGGGGGGAAGTCCCCTACAATGAGCAGTTCTTC | CASSYSRGEVPYNEQFF
TRBJ1-2 | TRBV6-2/TRBV6-3 | - | TRBD1 | TGTGCCAGCAGCACACCGGGACAGGGGGCTAACTATGGCTACACCTTC | CASSTPGQGANYGYTF